This T cell receptor (beta chain) emerged from a study of blood T cells in healthy people across ages. The study, taken as a whole, reports: The study found more naive CD4+ cells and higher diversity in long-lived than aged donors.

Notes on this clonotype: Its antigen is undetermined.

A second PCR of 7 to 11 cycles used a sample-barcoded 5' primer and a J-beta primer mix. TCRdb recomputed calls from the 5' RACE reads with MiXCR, one row per CDR3 protein. The table shows about 380,000 distinct CDR3 sequences, with about 55% occurring only once. CDR3 length: 16 residues. Donors were systemically healthy Caucasian individuals from Russia aged roughly 6 to 100 years. The chain links TRBV21-1 to TRBJ2-1; the DNA was not used to check the table's D call, TRBD1. The J call may not be correct, given that the DNA end is closer to TRBJ2-7. TRBV21-1 is classified as a pseudogene. The sequence came from a man aged 55-75 years in good health. Sample: blood. The CDR3 coding sequence is TGTGCCAAACCGGGTCCGGAGACGTTCTCCTACAATGAGCAGTACTTC. This encodes CAKPGPETFSYNEQYF.